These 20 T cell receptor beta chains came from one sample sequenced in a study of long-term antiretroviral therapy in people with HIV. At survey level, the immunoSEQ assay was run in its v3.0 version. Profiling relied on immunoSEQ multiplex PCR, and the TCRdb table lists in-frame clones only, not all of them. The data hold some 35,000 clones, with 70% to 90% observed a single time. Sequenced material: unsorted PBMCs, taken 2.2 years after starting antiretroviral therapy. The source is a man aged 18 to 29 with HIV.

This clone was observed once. The CDR3, as DNA: TGTGCCAGCAGTGGGATGGTTAACACTGAAGCTTTCTTT. It specifies CASSGMVNTEAFF. J is TRBJ1-1 and V is TRBV27; no firm D call. This CDR3 has 13 amino acids. V lost 5 bases, J lost 2 bases, and 9 bases lay in between. Germline CDR1 is MNHEY and CDR2 is SMNVEV (reference sequence).

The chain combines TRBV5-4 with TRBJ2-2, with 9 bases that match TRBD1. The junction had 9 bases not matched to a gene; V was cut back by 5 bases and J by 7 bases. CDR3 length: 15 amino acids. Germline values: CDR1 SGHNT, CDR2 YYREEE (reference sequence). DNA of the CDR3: TGTGCCAGCAGTGGGGACAGGGCGGCCGGCGGGGAGCTGTTTTTT. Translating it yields CASSGDRAAGGELFF.

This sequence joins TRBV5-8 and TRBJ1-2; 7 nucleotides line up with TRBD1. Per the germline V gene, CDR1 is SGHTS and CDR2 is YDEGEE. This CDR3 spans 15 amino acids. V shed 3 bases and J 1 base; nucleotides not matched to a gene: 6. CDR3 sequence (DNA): TGTGCCAGCAGCTGGACGGGACAGCTTAACTATGGCTACACCTTC. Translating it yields CASSWTGQLNYGYTF. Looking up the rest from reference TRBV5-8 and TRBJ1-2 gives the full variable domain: EAGVTQSPTHLIKTRGQQATLRCSPISGHTSVYWYQQALGLGLQFLLWYDEGEERNRGNFPPRFSGRQFPNYSSELNVNALELEDSALYLCASSWTGQLNYGYTFGSGTRLTVV.

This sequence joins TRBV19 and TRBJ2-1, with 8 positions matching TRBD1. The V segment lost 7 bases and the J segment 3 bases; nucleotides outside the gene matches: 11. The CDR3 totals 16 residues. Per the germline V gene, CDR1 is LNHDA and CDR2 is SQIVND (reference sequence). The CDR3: CASTKDQGANYNEQFF. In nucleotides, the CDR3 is TGTGCCAGTACCAAAGACCAGGGGGCCAACTACAATGAGCAGTTCTTC.

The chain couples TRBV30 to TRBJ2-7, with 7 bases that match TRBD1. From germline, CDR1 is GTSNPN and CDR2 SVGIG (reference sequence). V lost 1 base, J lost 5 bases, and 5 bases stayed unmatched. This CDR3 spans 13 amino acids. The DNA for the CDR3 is TGTGCCTGGAGTGGAGGGGGCAGCGACGAGCAGTACTTC. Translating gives CAWSGGGSDEQYF.

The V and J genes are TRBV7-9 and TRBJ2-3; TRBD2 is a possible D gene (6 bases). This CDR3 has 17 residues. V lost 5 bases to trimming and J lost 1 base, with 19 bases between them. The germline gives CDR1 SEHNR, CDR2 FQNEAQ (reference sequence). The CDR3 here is CASSVGGTFFGTDTQYF. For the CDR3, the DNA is TGTGCCAGCAGCGTTGGAGGGACCTTCTTTGGCACAGATACGCAGTATTTT.

In DNA, the CDR3 is TGTGCCAGCAGGACCACCGAGGGGGATACGCAGTATTTT. Its protein product is CASRTTEGDTQYF. The rearrangement uses TRBV6-1 and TRBJ2-3; D may match TRBD1 or TRBD2 (5 bases each). V shed 6 bases and J shed 6 bases, with 13 bases lying between them. The CDR3 consists of 13 residues. Germline V CDR1 and CDR2: MNHNS, SASEGT.

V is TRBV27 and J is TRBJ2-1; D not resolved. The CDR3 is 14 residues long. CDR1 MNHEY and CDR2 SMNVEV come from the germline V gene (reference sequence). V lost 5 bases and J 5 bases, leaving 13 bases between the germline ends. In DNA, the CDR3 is TGTGCCAGCAGTCCCAGATCGCCCCACAATGAGCAGTTCTTC. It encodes CASSPRSPHNEQFF.

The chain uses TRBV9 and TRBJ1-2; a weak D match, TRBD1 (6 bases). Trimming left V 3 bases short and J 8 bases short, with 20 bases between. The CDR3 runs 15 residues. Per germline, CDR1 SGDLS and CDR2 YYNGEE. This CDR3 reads CASSGQGTLAMGYTF. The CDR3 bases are TGTGCCAGCAGCGGACAAGGGACACTAGCTATGGGCTACACCTTC. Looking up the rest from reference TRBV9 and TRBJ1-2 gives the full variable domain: DSGVTQTPKHLITATGQRVTLRCSPRSGDLSVYWYQQSLDQGLQFLIQYYNGEERAKGNILERFSAQQFPDLHSELNLSSLELGDSALYFCASSGQGTLAMGYTFGSGTRLTVV.

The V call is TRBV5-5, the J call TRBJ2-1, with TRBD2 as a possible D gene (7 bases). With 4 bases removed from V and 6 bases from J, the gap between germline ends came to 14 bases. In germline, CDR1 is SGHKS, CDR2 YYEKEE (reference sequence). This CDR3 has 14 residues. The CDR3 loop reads CASSPRGGVNEQFF. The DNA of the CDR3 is TGTGCCAGCAGCCCGAGAGGGGGGGTCAATGAGCAGTTCTTC.

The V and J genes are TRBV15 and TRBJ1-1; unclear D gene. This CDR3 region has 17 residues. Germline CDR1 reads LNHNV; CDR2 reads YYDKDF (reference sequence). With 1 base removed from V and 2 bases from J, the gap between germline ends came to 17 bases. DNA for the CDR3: TGTGCCACCAGCAGAGTAGGAGGGCCTGGTAGTAACACTGAAGCTTTCTTT. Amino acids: CATSRVGGPGSNTEAFF.

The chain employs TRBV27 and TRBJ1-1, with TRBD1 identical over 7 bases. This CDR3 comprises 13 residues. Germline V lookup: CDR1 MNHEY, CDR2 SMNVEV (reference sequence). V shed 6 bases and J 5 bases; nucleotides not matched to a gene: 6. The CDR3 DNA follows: TGTGCCAGCAGAATCCAACAGGGGACTGAAGCTTTCTTT. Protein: CASRIQQGTEAFF.

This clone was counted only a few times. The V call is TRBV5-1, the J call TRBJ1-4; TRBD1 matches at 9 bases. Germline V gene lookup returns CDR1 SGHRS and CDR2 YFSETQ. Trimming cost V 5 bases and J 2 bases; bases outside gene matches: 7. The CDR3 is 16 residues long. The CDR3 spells CASSYGQGRTNEKLFF. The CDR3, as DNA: TGCGCCAGCAGTTATGGACAGGGGAGGACTAATGAAAAACTGTTTTTT.

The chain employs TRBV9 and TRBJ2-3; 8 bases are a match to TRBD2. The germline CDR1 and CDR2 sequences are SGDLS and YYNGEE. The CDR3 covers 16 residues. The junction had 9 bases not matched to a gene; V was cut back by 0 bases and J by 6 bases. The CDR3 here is CASSVEASGRGDTQYF. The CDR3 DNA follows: TGTGCCAGCAGCGTAGAGGCAAGCGGGAGAGGGGATACGCAGTATTTT.

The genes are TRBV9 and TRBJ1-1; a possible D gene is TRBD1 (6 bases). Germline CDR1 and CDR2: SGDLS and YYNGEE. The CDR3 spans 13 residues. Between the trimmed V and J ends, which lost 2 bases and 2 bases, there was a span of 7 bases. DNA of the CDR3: TGTGCCAGCAGCGTCAGGGGAAACACTGAAGCTTTCTTT. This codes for CASSVRGNTEAFF.

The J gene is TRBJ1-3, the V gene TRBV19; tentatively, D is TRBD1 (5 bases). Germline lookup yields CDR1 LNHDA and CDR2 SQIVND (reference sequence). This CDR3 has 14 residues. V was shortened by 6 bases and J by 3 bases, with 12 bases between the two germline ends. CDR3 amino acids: CASRIRDFGNTIYF. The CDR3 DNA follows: TGTGCCAGTAGGATCCGGGACTTTGGAAACACCATATATTTT.

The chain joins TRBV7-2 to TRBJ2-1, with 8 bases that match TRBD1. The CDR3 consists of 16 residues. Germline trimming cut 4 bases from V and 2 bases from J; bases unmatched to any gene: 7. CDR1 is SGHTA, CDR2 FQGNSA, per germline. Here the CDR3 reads CASSSPGQVAYNEQFF. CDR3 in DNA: TGTGCCAGCAGCTCCCCGGGACAGGTCGCCTACAATGAGCAGTTCTTC.

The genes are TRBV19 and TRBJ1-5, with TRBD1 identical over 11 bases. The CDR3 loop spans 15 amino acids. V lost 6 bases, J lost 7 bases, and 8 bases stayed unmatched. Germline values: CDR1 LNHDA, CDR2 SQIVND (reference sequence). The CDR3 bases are TGTGCCAGTAGCGAAAGGGGACAGGGGGGCCAGCCCCAGCATTTT. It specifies CASSERGQGGQPQHF.

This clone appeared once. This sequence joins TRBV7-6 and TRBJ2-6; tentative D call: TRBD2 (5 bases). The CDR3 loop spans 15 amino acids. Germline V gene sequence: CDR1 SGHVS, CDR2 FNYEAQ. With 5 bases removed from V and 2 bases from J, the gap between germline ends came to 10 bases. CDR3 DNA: TGTGCCAGCAGCGCAACTAGGGCTGGGGCCAACGTCCTGACTTTC. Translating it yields CASSATRAGANVLTF.

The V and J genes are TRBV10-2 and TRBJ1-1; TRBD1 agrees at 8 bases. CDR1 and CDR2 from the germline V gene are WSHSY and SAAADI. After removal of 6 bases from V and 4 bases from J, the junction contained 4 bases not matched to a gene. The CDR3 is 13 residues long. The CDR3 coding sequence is TGCGCCAGCAGCGAACAGGGGGGCACTGAAGCTTTCTTT. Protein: CASSEQGGTEAFF.